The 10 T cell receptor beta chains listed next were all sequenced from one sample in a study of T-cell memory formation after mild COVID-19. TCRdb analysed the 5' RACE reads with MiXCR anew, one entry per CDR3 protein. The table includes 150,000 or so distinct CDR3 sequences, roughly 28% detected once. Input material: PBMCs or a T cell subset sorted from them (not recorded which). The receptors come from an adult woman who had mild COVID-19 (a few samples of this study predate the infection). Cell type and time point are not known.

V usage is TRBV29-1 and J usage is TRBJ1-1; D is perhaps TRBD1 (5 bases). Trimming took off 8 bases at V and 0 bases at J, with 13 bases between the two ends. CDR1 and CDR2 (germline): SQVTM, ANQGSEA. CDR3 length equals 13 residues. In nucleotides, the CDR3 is TGCAGCTCCTTAGACAGTATGAACACTGAAGCTTTCTTT. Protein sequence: CSSLDSMNTEAFF. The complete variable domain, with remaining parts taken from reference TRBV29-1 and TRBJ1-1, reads SAVISQKPSRDICQRGTSLTIQCQVDSQVTMMFWYRQQPGQSLTLIATANQGSEATYESGFVIDKFPISRPNLTFSTLTVSNMSPEDSSIYLCSSLDSMNTEAFFGQGTRLTVV.

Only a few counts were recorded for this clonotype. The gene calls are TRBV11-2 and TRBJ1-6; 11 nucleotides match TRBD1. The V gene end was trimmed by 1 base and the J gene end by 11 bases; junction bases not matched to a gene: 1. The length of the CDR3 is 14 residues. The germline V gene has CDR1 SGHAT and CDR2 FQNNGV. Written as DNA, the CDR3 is TGTGCCAGCAGCTTAGGGACAGGGGGCCCACCCCTCCACTTT. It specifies CASSLGTGGPPLHF.

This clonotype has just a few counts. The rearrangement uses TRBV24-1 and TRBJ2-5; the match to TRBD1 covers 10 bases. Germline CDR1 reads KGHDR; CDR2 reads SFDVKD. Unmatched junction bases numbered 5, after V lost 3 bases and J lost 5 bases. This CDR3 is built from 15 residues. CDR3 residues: CATSDGQGEWETQYF. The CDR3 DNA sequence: TGTGCCACCAGTGATGGACAGGGGGAGTGGGAGACCCAGTACTTC.

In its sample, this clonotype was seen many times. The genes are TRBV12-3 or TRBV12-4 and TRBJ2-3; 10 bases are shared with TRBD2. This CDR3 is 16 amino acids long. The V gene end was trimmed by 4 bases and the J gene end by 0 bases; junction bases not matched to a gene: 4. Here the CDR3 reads CASSSGLASSTDTQYF. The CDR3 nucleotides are TGTGCCAGCAGTTCGGGACTAGCGTCTAGCACAGATACGCAGTATTTT.

Here the CDR3 DNA reads TGCAGCGTTGACTTGGGGATCCAAGAGACCCAGTACTTC. Residues: CSVDLGIQETQYF. V and J are TRBV29-1 and TRBJ2-5; D is uncertain. This CDR3 spans 13 amino acids. V was pared by 3 bases and J by 1 base, with 9 bases between. The germline CDR1 and CDR2 sequences are SQVTM and ANQGSEA.

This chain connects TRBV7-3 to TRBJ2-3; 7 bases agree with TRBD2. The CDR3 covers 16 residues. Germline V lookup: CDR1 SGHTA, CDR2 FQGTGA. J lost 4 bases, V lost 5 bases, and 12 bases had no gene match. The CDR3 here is CASSPLGLAVPDTQYF. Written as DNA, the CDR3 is TGTGCCAGCAGCCCACTAGGCCTAGCGGTTCCAGATACGCAGTATTTT.

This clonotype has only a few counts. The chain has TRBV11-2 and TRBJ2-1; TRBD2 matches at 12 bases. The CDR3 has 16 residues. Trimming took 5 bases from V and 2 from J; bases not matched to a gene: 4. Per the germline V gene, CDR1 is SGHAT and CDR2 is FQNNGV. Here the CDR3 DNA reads TGTGCCAGCAGCCCCCGGACTAGCGGGGCCTACAATGAGCAGTTCTTC. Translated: CASSPRTSGAYNEQFF.

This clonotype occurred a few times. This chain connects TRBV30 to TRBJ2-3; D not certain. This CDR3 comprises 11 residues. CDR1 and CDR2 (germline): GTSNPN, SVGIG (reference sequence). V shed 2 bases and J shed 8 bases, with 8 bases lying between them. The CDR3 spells CAWSNWPTQYF. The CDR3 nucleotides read TGTGCCTGGAGTAACTGGCCTACGCAGTATTTT.

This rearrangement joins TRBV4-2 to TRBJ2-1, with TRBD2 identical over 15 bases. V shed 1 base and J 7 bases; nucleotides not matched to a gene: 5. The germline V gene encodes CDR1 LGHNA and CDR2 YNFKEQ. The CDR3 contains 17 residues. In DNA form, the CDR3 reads TGTGCCAGCAGCCAAGGAATCGGGACTAGCGGGGGGAATGAGCAGTTCTTC. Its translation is CASSQGIGTSGGNEQFF.

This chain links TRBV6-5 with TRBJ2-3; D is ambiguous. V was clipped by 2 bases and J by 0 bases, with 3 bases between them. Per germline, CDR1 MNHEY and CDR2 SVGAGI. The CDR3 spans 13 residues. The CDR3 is CASSYRSTDTQYF. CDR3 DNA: TGTGCCAGCAGTTACCGGAGCACAGATACGCAGTATTTT.